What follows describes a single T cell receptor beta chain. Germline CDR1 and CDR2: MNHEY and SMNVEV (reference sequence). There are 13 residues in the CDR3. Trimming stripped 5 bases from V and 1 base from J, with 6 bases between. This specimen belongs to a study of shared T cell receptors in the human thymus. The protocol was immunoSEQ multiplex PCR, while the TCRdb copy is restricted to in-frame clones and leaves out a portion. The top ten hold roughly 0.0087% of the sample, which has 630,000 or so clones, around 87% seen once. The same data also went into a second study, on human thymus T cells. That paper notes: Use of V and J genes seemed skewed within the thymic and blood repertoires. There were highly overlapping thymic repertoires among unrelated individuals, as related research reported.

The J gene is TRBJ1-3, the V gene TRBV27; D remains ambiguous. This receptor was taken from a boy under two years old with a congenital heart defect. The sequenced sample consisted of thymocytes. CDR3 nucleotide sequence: TGTGCCAGCAGTACCACTTCTGGAAACACCATATATTTT. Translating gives CASSTTSGNTIYF.